The clone carrying this TCR beta chain occurred a few times. Patients were ruled out by autoimmune disease history or systemic immunosuppression. This entry comes from a study of OX40 agonist ivuxolimab in advanced cancers. Trimming stripped 4 bases from V and 6 bases from J, with 15 bases between. This CDR3 is 14 amino acids long. Germline CDR1 is LNHNV and CDR2 is YYDKDF (reference sequence). Using immunoSEQ multiplex PCR, the repertoire was profiled, and TCRdb retains in-frame clones only, with some absent. Here the sample spans about 69,000 clones, more than 70% being singletons. The genes are TRBV15 and TRBJ1-2, with a weak D call TRBD1 (5 bases). This receptor was obtained from an adult with an advanced solid tumor such as melanoma, head and neck, liver or kidney cancer. This sample comprised CD4+ or CD8+ T cells sorted from blood, obtained in a trial of the OX40 agonist ivuxolimab. The CDR3 DNA follows: TGTGCCACCAGCAAAGGGACCGCGACCCATGGCTACACCTTC. Translation: CATSKGTATHGYTF. Based on the CDR3 plus reference TRBV15 and TRBJ1-2, the full variable domain is DAMVIQNPRYQVTQFGKPVTLSCSQTLNHNVMYWYQQKSSQAPKLLFHYYDKDFNNEADTPDNFQSRRPNTSFCFLDIRSPGLGDTAMYLCATSKGTATHGYTFGSGTRLTVV.